Shown below are 28 T cell receptor beta chains from a single sample sequenced in a study of regulatory T cells in long-lasting Graves disease. Described time point: newly diagnosed GD, antithyroid drugs for less than 3 months. Isolated PBMC RNA provided the starting material for the TCR library. Building of the TCR beta libraries involved iRepertoire HTBI primers and Arm-PCR of CDR3 regions. TCRdb ran MiXCR on the multiplex PCR reads and lists one entry per CDR3 protein. The profile shows about 560,000 distinct CDR3 sequences, 15% to 20% of them singletons. These sequences were also reported in another study, on T cells in Graves' hyperthyroidism and ophthalmopathy.

The sequences come from peripheral blood mononuclear cells (PBMCs), collected at new diagnosis, from a patient treated with antithyroid drugs. The origin of the receptors is a man younger than 35 with Graves disease.

This clonotype has only one observation. The chain recombines TRBV6-2 or TRBV6-3 with TRBJ1-6, with 7 positions matching TRBD1. CDR1 is MNHEY, CDR2 SVGEGT, per germline. J gave up 9 bases and V 5 bases, and 7 bases lay outside the gene matches. The CDR3 consists of 14 residues. CDR3 DNA sequence: TGTGCCAGCAGTCCCTTTGAGGGGGCTTCACCCCTCCACTTT. Translation gives CASSPFEGASPLHF.

This clonotype has a count of ten or more. The chain links TRBV5-5 to TRBJ1-5, with 7 bases lining up with TRBD1. The CDR3 is made up of 14 amino acids. Germline V CDR1 and CDR2: SGHKS, YYEKEE (reference sequence). J gave up 5 bases and V 4 bases, and 6 bases lay outside the gene matches. CDR3 bases: TGTGCCAGCAGCAGACATCAGGGGGATCAGCCCCAGCATTTT. Residues: CASSRHQGDQPQHF.

There are many counts of this clonotype. The chain has TRBV20-1 and TRBJ2-3, with 11 bases matching TRBD2. From germline, CDR1 is DFQATT and CDR2 SNEGSKA (reference sequence). There are 15 residues in the CDR3. Unmatched junction bases numbered 10, after V lost 5 bases and J lost 6 bases. The CDR3 nucleotides read TGCAGTGCTGGCACTAGCGGGAGCTTGTGGGATACGCAGTATTTT. The encoded protein is CSAGTSGSLWDTQYF.

This clonotype was seen ten or more times. The rearrangement links TRBV6-1 to TRBJ2-7; 10 bases map to TRBD2. Trimming removed 6 bases from V and 4 bases from J; junction bases left unmatched: 6. Per germline, CDR1 MNHNS and CDR2 SASEGT. This CDR3 has 14 amino acids. DNA of the CDR3: TGTGCCAGCAGACTAGCGGGATTGGCGTACGAGCAGTACTTC. Protein: CASRLAGLAYEQYF.

This clonotype was found many times. This chain connects TRBV11-2 to TRBJ2-7, with D perhaps matching TRBD1 (6 bases). This CDR3 spans 14 amino acids. The ends were cut back, 5 bases at V and 4 bases at J, with 15 bases in the middle. Looked up from germline, CDR1 is SGHAT and CDR2 is FQNNGV. CDR3 sequence: CASSLTGKAYEQYF. The CDR3 DNA reads TGTGCCAGCAGCCTTACAGGGAAGGCTTACGAGCAGTACTTC.

Worth noting for this clonotype: Given a much more abundant clone one base away, this may be a read error. The CDR3 region is CGRPRQGAYEQYF. The CDR3 bases are TGTGGCAGGCCCCGACAGGGGGCCTACGAGCAGTACTTC. The chain has TRBV9 and TRBJ2-7; 9 bases fit TRBD1. Germline CDR1 reads SGDLS; CDR2 reads YYNGEE. This CDR3 comprises 13 residues. The variable domain in full, completed from reference TRBV9 and TRBJ2-7, reads DSGVTQTPKHLITATGQRVTLRCSPRSGDLSVYWYQQSLDQGLQFLIQYYNGEERAKGNILERFSAQQFPDLHSELNLSSLELGDSALYFCGRPRQGAYEQYFGPGTRLTVT.

This clonotype was picked up a small number of times. The rearrangement links TRBV9 to TRBJ2-1, with D unresolved. Trimming shortened V by 3 bases and J by 15 bases, and 16 bases separated the two germline ends. The CDR3 runs 12 residues. Germline V gives CDR1 SGDLS, CDR2 YYNGEE. CDR3 loop: CASSGLEAPPFF. CDR3 nucleotide sequence: TGTGCCAGCAGCGGTCTAGAAGCCCCTCCGTTCTTC. Based on the CDR3 plus reference TRBV9 and TRBJ2-1, the full variable domain is DSGVTQTPKHLITATGQRVTLRCSPRSGDLSVYWYQQSLDQGLQFLIQYYNGEERAKGNILERFSAQQFPDLHSELNLSSLELGDSALYFCASSGLEAPPFFGPGTRLTVL.

V is TRBV5-4 and J is TRBJ2-5; 7 nucleotides align to TRBD1. The junction had 7 bases not matched to a gene; V was cut back by 4 bases and J by 4 bases. The CDR3 spans 14 residues. Germline V CDR1 and CDR2: SGHNT, YYREEE (reference sequence). CDR3 nucleotide sequence: TGTGCCAGCAGCGTGACAGGGAGCGTAGAGACCCAGTACTTC. Amino acids: CASSVTGSVETQYF.

This clonotype was counted at least ten times. The chain has TRBV15 and TRBJ1-5; unclear D gene. The germline CDR1 and CDR2 sequences are LNHNV and YYDKDF (reference sequence). There are 15 residues in the CDR3. Trimming shortened V by 0 bases and J by 3 bases, and 9 bases separated the two germline ends. In nucleotides, the CDR3 is TGTGCCACCAGCAGAGACAGAAGTTCCAATCAGCCCCAGCATTTT. This sequence encodes CATSRDRSSNQPQHF.

With respect to this clonotype: A single base is all that separates this from a far larger clone, so a read error is likely. The CDR3 spells CASSVTEDTEAFF. The CDR3 bases are TGTGCCAGCAGTGTGACAGAAGACACTGAAGCTTTCTTT. The rearrangement uses TRBV2 and TRBJ1-1, with D perhaps TRBD1 (5 bases). This CDR3 region has 13 residues. V was clipped by 4 bases and J by 3 bases, with 9 bases between them. Germline loops: CDR1 SNHLY, CDR2 FYNNEI.

This sequence joins TRBV28 and TRBJ2-6; tentative D call: TRBD1 (5 bases). The V and J ends lost 5 bases and 4 bases respectively, with 15 bases between them. CDR3 length: 16 residues. The germline gives CDR1 MDHEN, CDR2 SYDVKM. The CDR3 DNA reads as TGTGCCAGCAGTCCTGGTCAGGGTCTGGGGGCCAACGTCCTGACTTTC. Translating gives CASSPGQGLGANVLTF. Using reference TRBV28 and TRBJ2-6 for the parts outside the CDR3, the full variable domain is DVKVTQSSRYLVKRTGEKVFLECVQDMDHENMFWYRQDPGLGLRLIYFSYDVKMKEKGDIPEGYSVSREKKERFSLILESASTNQTSMYLCASSPGQGLGANVLTFGAGSRLTVL.

The chain recombines TRBV9 with TRBJ2-7; D is unclear. V gave up 4 bases and J gave up 0 bases, with 14 bases separating them. There are 15 residues in the CDR3. CDR1 SGDLS and CDR2 YYNGEE come from the germline V gene. Here the CDR3 reads CASSNRGTGSYEQYF. The CDR3, as DNA: TGTGCCAGCAGCAACAGAGGTACCGGCTCCTACGAGCAGTACTTC.

This clonotype was observed a few times. This chain uses TRBV13 with TRBJ2-1; 7 bases match TRBD1. The CDR3 contains 16 residues. Germline CDR1 reads PRHDT; CDR2 reads FYEKMQ (reference sequence). The V and J ends lost 5 bases and 4 bases, in that order; junction bases with no gene match: 11. This CDR3 is CASSPRARGIYNEQFF. The DNA for the CDR3 is TGTGCCAGCAGCCCAAGAGCCAGGGGGATTTACAATGAGCAGTTCTTC.

The chain recombines TRBV20-1 with TRBJ1-3; tentatively, D is TRBD1 (5 bases). This CDR3 region has 17 residues. Looked up from germline, CDR1 is DFQATT and CDR2 is SNEGSKA (reference sequence). Deletions cut 6 bases from V and 4 bases from J, with 25 bases between. The CDR3 DNA reads as TGCAGTGCCAGTGCCGCTACCGGGGCTCAAGGAGGAAACACCATATATTTT. The encoded protein is CSASAATGAQGGNTIYF.

This clonotype was found many times. The J gene is TRBJ2-3, the V gene TRBV28; TRBD1 agrees at 7 bases. The CDR3 runs 13 residues. Germline CDR1 reads MDHEN; CDR2 reads SYDVKM. V shed 5 bases, J shed 4 bases, and the junction held 3 bases outside the gene matches. Here the CDR3 reads CASSRQGADTQYF. The CDR3 DNA follows: TGTGCCAGCAGTCGACAGGGCGCAGATACGCAGTATTTT.

This clonotype was seen ten or more times. J is TRBJ2-1 and V is TRBV11-1; 8 bases are shared with TRBD2. Germline V gene lookup returns CDR1 SGHAT and CDR2 FQDESV (reference sequence). This CDR3 has 15 residues. The V segment lost 2 bases and the J segment 7 bases; nucleotides outside the gene matches: 7. The CDR3, as DNA: TGTGCCAGCAGCTTATCCGGGACTAGATCGAATGAGCAGTTCTTC. Its translation: CASSLSGTRSNEQFF.

The rearrangement joins TRBV5-1 to TRBJ2-2; TRBD2 matches at 7 bases. Trimming at V came to 3 bases and at J to 3 bases, leaving 20 bases not matched to a gene. This CDR3 has 20 amino acids. Germline V gene sequence: CDR1 SGHRS, CDR2 YFSETQ. CDR3 region: CASSSLKASGGEIYTGELFF. The CDR3 nucleotides read TGCGCCAGCAGCTCCCTTAAGGCTAGCGGAGGGGAAATATACACCGGGGAGCTGTTTTTT.

The chain couples TRBV4-2 to TRBJ2-1, with D hard to call. V was trimmed by 2 bases and J by 2 bases, leaving 10 bases between them. The length of the CDR3 is 15 residues. Germline V CDR1 and CDR2: LGHNA, YNFKEQ. The CDR3 loop is CASSQSEAPYNEQFF. CDR3 DNA: TGTGCCAGCAGCCAATCTGAGGCACCCTACAATGAGCAGTTCTTC.

This clonotype was picked up one time. The J gene is TRBJ2-5, the V gene TRBV28; 15 bases map to TRBD2. Germline loops: CDR1 MDHEN, CDR2 SYDVKM. The J segment lost 4 bases and the V segment lost 6 bases, leaving 6 bases of the junction unmatched. The CDR3 extends over 16 amino acids. The CDR3 DNA follows: TGTGCCAGCAGGCTGGGGGGACTAGCGGGAGGAGAGACCCAGTACTTC. Amino acids: CASRLGGLAGGETQYF.

This sequence joins TRBV5-4 and TRBJ2-2; 10 bases align to TRBD1. With 2 bases clipped from V and 2 bases from J, the junction kept 3 bases outside the gene matches. CDR3 length equals 16 residues. CDR1 is SGHNT, CDR2 YYREEE, per germline (reference sequence). The CDR3 protein is CASSFRDRGNTGELFF. CDR3 DNA: TGTGCCAGCAGCTTCCGGGACAGGGGAAACACCGGGGAGCTGTTTTTT.

The chain combines TRBV4-1 with TRBJ2-1; D uncertain. Deletions cut 6 bases from V and 9 bases from J, with 15 bases between. This CDR3 comprises 13 residues. CDR1 is MGHRA and CDR2 is YSYEKL in the germline V gene. In DNA form, the CDR3 reads TGCGCCAGCAGTTCCCCGGGCCGCGGTGAGCAGTTCTTC. Amino acids: CASSSPGRGEQFF.

This clonotype was found many times. The J gene is TRBJ1-2, the V gene TRBV12-3 or TRBV12-4; 9 nucleotides match TRBD1. The CDR3 extends over 13 amino acids. V lost 4 bases to trimming and J lost 6 bases; unmatched junction nucleotides: 3. CDR3 protein: CASSSGTGNGYTF. The CDR3 DNA reads TGTGCCAGCAGTTCCGGGACAGGGAATGGCTACACCTTC.

This clonotype was seen a single time. The chain links TRBV27 to TRBJ2-7, with TRBD2 matching over 14 bases. V lost 1 base and J lost 7; bases outside the gene matches: 9. Germline V gives CDR1 MNHEY, CDR2 SMNVEV (reference sequence). The CDR3 loop spans 17 amino acids. The CDR3 is CASSLFGLAGGSWEQYF. DNA of the CDR3: TGTGCCAGCAGTTTATTCGGACTAGCGGGAGGTTCGTGGGAGCAGTACTTC.

There are a few counts of this clonotype. The rearrangement joins TRBV7-3 to TRBJ2-3; 7 bases agree with TRBD2. The germline CDR1 and CDR2 sequences are SGHTA and FQGTGA. The CDR3 extends over 14 amino acids. Trimming removed 6 bases from V and 2 bases from J; junction bases left unmatched: 5. The CDR3 region has the DNA TGTGCCAGCAGTCCAGCGGGATACACAGATACGCAGTATTTT. Protein: CASSPAGYTDTQYF.

This clonotype was counted a few times. The chain carries TRBV27 and TRBJ1-6; no clear D. The germline CDR1 and CDR2 sequences are MNHEY and SMNVEV (reference sequence). Trimming took off 5 bases at V and 7 bases at J, with 12 bases between the two ends. CDR3 length: 14 amino acids. The CDR3 protein is CASSITHKNSPLHF. The CDR3 DNA follows: TGTGCCAGCAGTATAACTCACAAGAATTCACCCCTCCACTTT.

With respect to this clonotype: This may be a read error, as it is one base from a much larger clone. V usage is TRBV2 and J usage is TRBJ2-1; the match to TRBD2 covers 14 bases. Germline trimming cut 4 bases from V and 7 bases from J; bases unmatched to any gene: 3. CDR1 is SNHLY and CDR2 is FYNNEI in the germline V gene. The CDR3 loop spans 15 amino acids. The CDR3, as DNA: TGTGCCAGCAGTGGGACTAGCGGGAGGAGGAATGAGCAGTTCTTC. Its protein product is CASSGTSGRRNEQFF.

J is TRBJ1-1 and V is TRBV9; 8 bases are shared with TRBD1. The V and J ends lost 2 bases and 5 bases, in that order; junction bases with no gene match: 2. Germline V gives CDR1 SGDLS, CDR2 YYNGEE. The CDR3 is 13 amino acids. CDR3 coding DNA: TGTGCCAGCAGCGTCCAGGGGGCGACTGAAGCTTTCTTT. It specifies CASSVQGATEAFF. Full variable domain (remainder filled in from reference TRBV9 and TRBJ1-1): DSGVTQTPKHLITATGQRVTLRCSPRSGDLSVYWYQQSLDQGLQFLIQYYNGEERAKGNILERFSAQQFPDLHSELNLSSLELGDSALYFCASSVQGATEAFFGQGTRLTVV.

V gene TRBV3-1 combines with J gene TRBJ2-7, with 9 bases identical to TRBD1. Germline trimming cut 0 bases from V and 4 bases from J; bases unmatched to any gene: 7. CDR1 and CDR2 from the germline V gene are LGHDT and YNNKEL (reference sequence). The CDR3 spans 16 residues. Written as DNA, the CDR3 is TGTGCCAGCAGCCAAGATATCGGGGACAGGGTTTACGAGCAGTACTTC. It encodes CASSQDIGDRVYEQYF.